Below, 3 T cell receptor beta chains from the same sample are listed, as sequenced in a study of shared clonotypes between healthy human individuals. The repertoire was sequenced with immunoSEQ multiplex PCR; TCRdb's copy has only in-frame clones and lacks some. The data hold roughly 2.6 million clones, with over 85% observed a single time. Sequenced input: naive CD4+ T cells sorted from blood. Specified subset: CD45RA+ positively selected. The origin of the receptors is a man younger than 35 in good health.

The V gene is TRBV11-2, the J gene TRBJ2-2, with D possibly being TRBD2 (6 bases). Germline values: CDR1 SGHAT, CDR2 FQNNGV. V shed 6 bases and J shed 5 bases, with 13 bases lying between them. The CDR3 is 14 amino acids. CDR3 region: CASSHQGGTGELFF. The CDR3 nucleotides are TGTGCCAGCAGTCATCAGGGAGGTACCGGGGAGCTGTTTTTT. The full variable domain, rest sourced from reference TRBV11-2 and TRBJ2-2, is EAGVAQSPRYKIIEKRQSVAFWCNPISGHATLYWYQQILGQGPKLLIQFQNNGVVDDSQLPKDRFSAERLKGVDSTLKIQPAKLEDSAVYLCASSHQGGTGELFFGEGSRLTVL.

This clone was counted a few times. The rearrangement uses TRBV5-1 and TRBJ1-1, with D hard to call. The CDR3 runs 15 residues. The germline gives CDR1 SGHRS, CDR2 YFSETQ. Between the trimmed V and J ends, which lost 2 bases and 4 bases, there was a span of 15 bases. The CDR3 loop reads CASSFRGSRFTEAFF. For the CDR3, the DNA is TGCGCCAGCAGCTTTCGTGGATCTCGTTTCACTGAAGCTTTCTTT.

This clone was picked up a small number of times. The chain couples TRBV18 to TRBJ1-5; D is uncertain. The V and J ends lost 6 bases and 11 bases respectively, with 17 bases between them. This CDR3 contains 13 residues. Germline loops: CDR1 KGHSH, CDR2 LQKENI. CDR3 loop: CASSQDSLLSQHF. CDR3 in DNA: TGTGCCAGCTCCCAAGATTCTCTTCTGTCCCAGCATTTT.